These 8 T cell receptor beta chains originate from one sample sequenced in a study of beta chain features in type 1 diabetes. Sequencing targeted expressed TCRB transcripts, as all isolated RNA had been reverse transcribed. Sequencing used immunoSEQ multiplex PCR; TCRdb keeps in-frame clones, though not all of them. The sample lists about 220,000 clones, about a tenth occurring once. What was sequenced was central memory CD4+ T cells from blood. These receptors all stem from a man younger than 35 in good health.

This clone was recorded a few times. The V gene is TRBV29-1, the J gene TRBJ2-7; 7 bases are a match to TRBD1. Germline values: CDR1 SQVTM, CDR2 ANQGSEA. V gave up 7 bases and J gave up 3 bases; unmatched junction bases: 9. This CDR3 is built from 13 residues. Here the CDR3 reads CSGQQGRGYEQYF. The CDR3 DNA sequence: TGCAGCGGTCAACAGGGGAGAGGCTACGAGCAGTACTTC.

This clone was found a few times. V and J are TRBV29-1 and TRBJ2-3, with 11 bases that match TRBD1. The length of the CDR3 is 13 residues. Trimming took 3 bases from V and 9 from J; bases not matched to a gene: 5. Germline V lookup: CDR1 SQVTM, CDR2 ANQGSEA. The CDR3 DNA is TGCAGCGTTGATGGACAGGGGGCTCTGACGCAGTATTTT. Its translation: CSVDGQGALTQYF.

V and J are TRBV5-4 and TRBJ2-7; tentative D call: TRBD1 (5 bases). Germline V gene sequence: CDR1 SGHNT, CDR2 YYREEE (reference sequence). V lost 4 bases to trimming and J lost 0 bases, with 11 bases between them. CDR3 size: 14 residues. CDR3 loop: CASSKLDSSYEQYF. CDR3 DNA: TGTGCCAGCAGCAAACTTGACAGCTCCTACGAGCAGTACTTC.

The J gene is TRBJ1-1, the V gene TRBV30; 10 bases are shared with TRBD1. CDR3 length: 13 amino acids. Losses at the gene ends were 3 bases for V and 6 bases for J; bases not matched to a gene: 4. CDR1 GTSNPN and CDR2 SVGIG come from the germline V gene (reference sequence). Here the CDR3 reads CAWRPTGGPEAFF. Written as DNA, the CDR3 is TGTGCCTGGAGACCGACAGGGGGCCCTGAAGCTTTCTTT.

The rearrangement links TRBV2 to TRBJ2-1; 10 bases align to TRBD2. CDR1 SNHLY and CDR2 FYNNEI come from the germline V gene. V lost 2 bases and J lost 5; bases outside the gene matches: 9. This CDR3 is built from 17 residues. The CDR3 sequence is CASSELRPSGSNNEQFF. The CDR3 nucleotides are TGTGCCAGCAGTGAACTCCGGCCTAGCGGGAGCAACAATGAGCAGTTCTTC. The entire variable domain, with the rest obtained from reference TRBV2 and TRBJ2-1, is as follows: EPEVTQTPSHQVTQMGQEVILRCVPISNHLYFYWYRQILGQKVEFLVSFYNNEISEKSEIFDDQFSVERPDGSNFTLKIRSTKLEDSAMYFCASSELRPSGSNNEQFFGPGTRLTVL.

V and J are TRBV7-2 and TRBJ2-1, with a tentative D call TRBD2 (5 bases). In germline, CDR1 is SGHTA, CDR2 FQGNSA. The CDR3 covers 12 residues. V was clipped by 5 bases and J by 6 bases, with 8 bases between them. This CDR3 is CASSRGLNEQFF. The CDR3 nucleotides read TGTGCCAGCAGCCGAGGACTCAATGAGCAGTTCTTC.

The chain recombines TRBV4-2 with TRBJ1-4; 9 nucleotides align to TRBD1. Germline lookup yields CDR1 LGHNA and CDR2 YNFKEQ. The length of the CDR3 is 16 residues. V lost 3 bases, J lost 10 bases, and 12 bases stayed unmatched. The CDR3, as DNA: TGTGCCAGCAGCCAGACACTACAGGGGGCGACCGCAAAACTGTTTTTT. Translating it yields CASSQTLQGATAKLFF.

With respect to this clone: A read error may produce the germline difference seen at one junction end. J is TRBJ2-3 and V is TRBV6-6; 8 positions match TRBD1. There are 16 residues in the CDR3. Germline CDR1 and CDR2: MNHNY and SVGAGI (reference sequence). CDR3 protein: CAISRQGSGVTDTQYF. CDR3 nucleotides: TGTGCCATCAGTAGACAGGGGTCTGGAGTCACAGATACGCAGTATTTT.